Listed below are T cell receptor beta chains from one sample, sequenced in a study of shared clonotypes between healthy human individuals. Repertoires were generated with immunoSEQ multiplex PCR, while TCRdb's copy carries only in-frame clones and drops some. The sample has around 2.1 million clones, 93% seen once. The sequencing input was naive CD8+ T cells from PBMCs. Receptors originate from a man between 18 and 35 years old in good health. Some clones in this sample may be carry-over from other donors' samples. Each CDR3 is given with its conserved first and last residue. D genes are given only for firm matches. Expanded clones get a size class; other rows say once, few or many, or leave the size out.

CDR3 length	V gene	D gene	J gene	clone size	CDR3 protein	CDR3 DNA
15	TRBV12-5	-	TRBJ2-1	-	CASGSSVGVGNEQFF	TGTGCTAGTGGTTCCTCGGTAGGGGTTGGGAATGAGCAGTTCTTC
12	TRBV5-4	-	TRBJ2-7	once	CASSSPGHEQYF	TGTGCCAGCAGTTCACCGGGACACGAGCAGTACTTC
13	TRBV28	TRBD1	TRBJ2-7	-	CASSLGQGSEQYF	TGTGCCAGCAGTCTGGGACAGGGCAGCGAGCAGTACTTC
16	TRBV6-6	-	TRBJ1-5	-	CASSYSNVYSNQPQHF	TGTGCCAGCAGTTACTCGAACGTGTATAGCAATCAGCCCCAGCATTTT
17	TRBV9	TRBD2	TRBJ2-3	-	CASSPRTSGRETDTQYF	TGTGCCAGCAGCCCCCGGACTAGCGGGAGAGAGACAGATACGCAGTATTTT
13	TRBV13	-	TRBJ1-2	-	CASSPLANYGYTF	TGTGCCAGCAGCCCGCTAGCTAACTATGGCTACACCTTC
11	TRBV6-5	-	TRBJ2-3	-	CASSSGLSVDF	TGTGCCAGCAGTTCAGGACTGTCGGTGGATTTT
11	TRBV27	-	TRBJ2-1	-	CASSEYNEQFF	TGTGCCAGCAGTGAATACAATGAGCAGTTCTTC
15	TRBV5-1	TRBD2	TRBJ2-7	-	CASSLEVAGGDEQYF	TGCGCCAGCAGCTTGGAGGTAGCGGGAGGGGACGAGCAGTACTTC
15	TRBV13	-	TRBJ1-1	few	CASSSGPSANTEAFF	TGTGCCAGCAGCTCGGGACCTTCAGCGAACACTGAAGCTTTCTTT
14	TRBV7-8	-	TRBJ2-2	-	CASSRAGEPGELFF	TGTGCCAGCAGCAGGGCAGGGGAACCCGGGGAGCTGTTTTTT
18	TRBV4-1	TRBD2	TRBJ2-7	-	CASSQVRQRGNSSYEQYF	TGCGCCAGCAGCCAAGTTCGTCAGCGGGGAAATAGCTCCTACGAGCAGTACTTC
15	TRBV11-2	-	TRBJ2-5	once	CASSTGPGGRETQYF	TGTGCCAGCAGCACTGGGCCAGGTGGAAGGGAGACCCAGTACTTC
14	TRBV6-5	-	TRBJ2-5	-	CASSPAPRGETQYF	TGTGCCAGCAGTCCCGCCCCCAGAGGAGAGACCCAGTACTTC
16	TRBV28	-	TRBJ1-5	-	CASSTTALSSNQPQHF	TGTGCCAGCAGTACGACTGCCCTCTCCAGCAATCAGCCCCAGCATTTT
12	TRBV27	-	TRBJ2-5	-	CASSTRGETQYF	TGTGCCAGCAGTACGAGGGGTGAGACCCAGTACTTC
17	TRBV11-2	TRBD2	TRBJ2-7	-	CASSLALAGLASHEQYF	TGTGCCAGCAGCTTAGCGCTTGCGGGACTAGCGTCCCACGAGCAGTACTTC
13	TRBV19	-	TRBJ2-7	-	CASSTAGAYEQYF	TGTGCCAGTAGTACGGCAGGGGCCTACGAGCAGTACTTC
18	TRBV7-2	-	TRBJ2-2	-	CASSLAPSRPGNTGELFF	TGTGCCAGCAGCTTAGCGCCCAGCCGGCCAGGGAACACCGGGGAGCTGTTTTTT
14	TRBV4-1	TRBD2	TRBJ2-7	-	CASSPPTGGYEQYF	TGCGCCAGCAGCCCGCCCACGGGGGGCTACGAGCAGTACTTC
14	TRBV6-6	-	TRBJ1-4	-	CASSKQETNEKLFF	TGTGCCAGCAGTAAACAGGAGACTAATGAAAAACTGTTTTTT
14	TRBV28	-	TRBJ2-7	-	CASSLLKGHNEQYF	TGTGCCAGCAGTCTCCTGAAGGGGCATAACGAGCAGTACTTC
16	TRBV27	-	TRBJ1-2	-	CASSSAAQQGYYGYTF	TGTGCCAGCAGTTCTGCGGCTCAACAGGGATACTATGGCTACACCTTC
14	TRBV5-1	-	TRBJ2-3	-	CASSPDSPGGTQYF	TGCGCCAGCAGCCCGGACAGCCCAGGAGGTACGCAGTATTTT
15	TRBV29-1	-	TRBJ1-3	-	CSVEDSGGIGNTIYF	TGCAGCGTTGAAGATTCCGGGGGCATTGGAAACACCATATATTTT
12	TRBV29-1	-	TRBJ2-6	-	CSAGSGANVLTF	TGCAGCGCCGGGTCTGGGGCCAACGTCCTGACTTTC
15	TRBV7-3	TRBD1	TRBJ1-2	-	CASSPTGGQNYGYTF	TGTGCCAGCAGCCCGACAGGGGGCCAGAACTATGGCTACACCTTC
16	TRBV19	-	TRBJ2-1	-	CASSIPSRLVGSEQFF	TGTGCCAGTAGTATTCCCTCTCGACTAGTGGGGAGTGAGCAGTTCTTC
15	TRBV11-3	-	TRBJ2-6	-	CASSLRGPGANVLTF	TGTGCCAGCAGCTTAAGGGGCCCTGGGGCCAACGTCCTGACTTTC
16	TRBV4-3	TRBD1	TRBJ1-2	-	CASSQDFTDRNYGYTF	TGCGCCAGCAGCCAAGATTTTACGGACAGGAACTATGGCTACACCTTC
14	TRBV29-1	-	TRBJ2-7	-	CSVSGVSFSYEQYF	TGCAGCGTCTCGGGGGTTTCCTTCTCCTACGAGCAGTACTTC
13	TRBV5-6	-	TRBJ2-7	-	CASSLVDAAEQYF	TGTGCCAGCAGCTTGGTTGACGCCGCCGAGCAGTACTTC
16	TRBV9	TRBD2	TRBJ2-7	-	CASSGPGLAGVYEQYF	TGTGCCAGCAGCGGTCCGGGACTAGCGGGAGTCTACGAGCAGTACTTC
15	TRBV7-9	TRBD2	TRBJ2-1	-	CASSYTSGRSHEQFF	TGTGCCAGCAGCTATACTAGCGGGAGGAGTCATGAGCAGTTCTTC
16	TRBV4-1	-	TRBJ1-2	-	CASSQDPGGRNYGYTF	TGCGCCAGCAGCCAAGATCCGGGGGGCCGGAACTATGGCTACACCTTC
16	TRBV15	-	TRBJ1-2	-	CATSRALPSRGTGYTF	TGTGCCACCAGCAGAGCATTGCCTAGTAGAGGGACTGGCTACACCTTC
15	TRBV6-5	-	TRBJ2-2	-	CASSYGQPNTGELFF	TGTGCCAGCAGTTACGGACAGCCGAACACCGGGGAGCTGTTTTTT
19	TRBV6-1	-	TRBJ2-6	-	CASSEVGQGPSSGANVLTF	TGTGCCAGCAGTGAAGTCGGCCAGGGCCCGAGCTCTGGGGCCAACGTCCTGACTTTC
19	TRBV7-2	TRBD1	TRBJ1-1	once	CASSLVSPGQGFGNTEAFF	TGTGCCAGCAGCTTAGTTTCTCCGGGACAGGGGTTCGGTAACACTGAAGCTTTCTTT
11	TRBV6-5	-	TRBJ2-1	-	CASSTGYEQFF	TGTGCCAGCAGTACCGGGTATGAGCAGTTCTTC
16	TRBV28	TRBD1	TRBJ1-1	-	CASRDRDRGMNTEAFF	TGTGCCAGCAGAGACCGGGACAGGGGGATGAACACTGAAGCTTTCTTT
15	TRBV28	TRBD2	TRBJ2-7	-	CASSSGLAGEDEQYF	TGTGCCAGCAGTTCCGGACTAGCGGGAGAAGACGAGCAGTACTTC
15	TRBV5-8	TRBD1	TRBJ2-4	-	CASSRWTGGDLIQYF	TGTGCCAGCAGCCGATGGACAGGGGGCGATCTCATTCAGTACTTC
13	TRBV29-1	TRBD1	TRBJ2-7	-	CSGKDRASHEQYF	TGCAGCGGGAAGGACAGGGCAAGCCACGAGCAGTACTTC
13	TRBV27	-	TRBJ1-2	few	CASSPAGRYGYTF	TGTGCCAGCAGTCCTGCAGGACGCTATGGCTACACCTTC